These T cell receptor beta chains were read from a single sample in a study of human T cells and chemical hapten exposure. MiXCR, applied by TCRdb to the RACE reads, yields one record per CDR3 protein. The sample carries some 77,000 distinct CDR3 sequences, about 9.3% recorded once. Here the sequenced sample was whole blood, taken in connection with sensitization to the hapten diphenylcyclopropenone (DPC). Every receptor here comes from a woman between 50 and 59 years old with alopecia areata. Some clones in this sample may be carry-over from other donors' samples. CDR3s include the opening cysteine and the closing phenylalanine or tryptophan. D genes are given only for firm matches. For some rows the clone size is stated as once, few or many, or as a class when expanded; others skip it.

clone_size d_call j_call v_call cdr3_nt cdr3_aa
many - TRBJ2-3 TRBV29-1 TGCAGCGTTTTGTGGGTAACAGATACGCAGTATTTT CSVLWVTDTQYF
few - TRBJ2-2 TRBV7-8 TGTGCCAGCAGCTCCGGGACTTCGAACACCGGGGAGCTGTTTTTT CASSSGTSNTGELFF
- - TRBJ2-7 TRBV4-1 TGCGCCAGCAGCCAGCGGTACCCCAGCTACGAGCAGTACTTC CASSQRYPSYEQYF
few - TRBJ2-4 TRBV29-1 TGCAGCGTCTTACACCTACAGGGCTCCCTCAGCAAAAACATTCAGTACTTC CSVLHLQGSLSKNIQYF
many TRBD2 TRBJ2-7 TRBV7-2 TGTGCCAGCAGCTTGGCCGGGACTAAAGTCCCCTACGAGCAGTACTTC CASSLAGTKVPYEQYF
few TRBD1 TRBJ2-1 TRBV23-1 TGCGCCAGCAGCCTTTCGGCCCCCGGACAGGGGGCTTGGGAGCAGTTCTTC CASSLSAPGQGAWEQFF
many TRBD1 TRBJ1-1 TRBV11-2 TGTGCCAGCAGCAACGGACAGGACCTTGAAGCTTTCTTT CASSNGQDLEAFF
- TRBD2 TRBJ2-1 TRBV29-1 TGCAGCGCCCGGACTAGCGAGCTCTCCTACAATGAGCAGTTCTTC CSARTSELSYNEQFF
- TRBD2 TRBJ2-7 TRBV4-1 TGCGCCAGCAGCCAAGCCTCACCGGGACTAGCTCCCATCTCCTACGAGCAGTACTTC CASSQASPGLAPISYEQYF
many - TRBJ2-3 TRBV5-1 TGCGCCAGCAGCTTAGCGGACACAGATACGCAGTATTTT CASSLADTDTQYF
- - TRBJ1-4 TRBV28 TGTGCCACTTGTACGTTGGGTGAAAAACTGTTTTTT CATCTLGEKLFF
- TRBD2 TRBJ2-3 TRBV20-1 TGCAGTGCTAGAGTAGTGACTAGCGGGAGGCAGGCTACGCAGTATTTT CSARVVTSGRQATQYF
few - TRBJ1-1 TRBV4-2 TGTGCCAGCAGCCAACCCCAGGGCCGGGGCACTGAAGCTTTCTTT CASSQPQGRGTEAFF
- - TRBJ1-1 TRBV20-1 TGCAGTGGCAAGGGACACCTGAACACTGAAGCTTTCTTT CSGKGHLNTEAFF
few TRBD1 TRBJ2-7 TRBV12-5 TGTGCTAGTGGTTTGGACCTCAGCGGCACACAGGGGGCTAGCCGAACCTACGAGCAGTACTTC CASGLDLSGTQGASRTYEQYF
- TRBD2 TRBJ2-7 TRBV20-1 TGCAGTGCTTCCCCGCTAGCGGGAGGCGAGCAGTACTTC CSASPLAGGEQYF
- - TRBJ2-7 TRBV7-9 TGTGCCAGCAGCTTAGAATGGAAATACGAGCAGTACTTC CASSLEWKYEQYF
- - TRBJ2-1 TRBV11-3 TGTGCCAGCAGCTTAAGAAGCGGGCCGTACAATGAGCAGTTCTTC CASSLRSGPYNEQFF
few - TRBJ2-2 TRBV7-2 TGTGCCAGCAGCTTGGGGGGTGACACCGGGGAGCTGTTTTTT CASSLGGDTGELFF
- - TRBJ2-4 TRBV20-1 TGCAGTGCTAAACCGGGACAAAAAGCCAAAAACATTCAGTACTTC CSAKPGQKAKNIQYF
- - TRBJ2-6 TRBV4-2 TGTGCCAGCAGCCAAGATCTGGGCTCTGGGGCCAACGTCCTGACTTTC CASSQDLGSGANVLTF
few - TRBJ2-3 TRBV7-6 TGTGCCAGCAGCCCATTACAGGGTCTGACAGATACGCAGTATTTT CASSPLQGLTDTQYF
few - TRBJ1-5 TRBV21-1 TGTGCCAAAGGGGTAGGCAGCAATCAGCCCCAGCATTTT CAKGVGSNQPQHF
- - TRBJ2-7 TRBV7-6 TGTGCCAGCAGTTACCTCGGCAGTTACGAGCAGTACTTC CASSYLGSYEQYF
- TRBD1 TRBJ2-5 TRBV19 TGTGCCAGTAGTTTAGGGACAGGGACCCAAGAGACCCAGTACTTC CASSLGTGTQETQYF
- - TRBJ1-1 TRBV7-6 TGTGCCAGCAGCCCAAACCTCGGGGCTGAAGCTTTCTTT CASSPNLGAEAFF
- - TRBJ1-6 TRBV7-2 TGTGCCAGCAGCTTAGTTCAAACAGGCTCACCCCTCCACTTT CASSLVQTGSPLHF
many - TRBJ2-1 TRBV11-1 TGTGCCAGCAGCTTACGCCCTAGCGTGAATGAGCAGTTCTTC CASSLRPSVNEQFF
few - TRBJ1-4 TRBV20-1 TGCAGTGCTAGAGATTCGGCAGTCCTACACTCGTTGTTTTTT CSARDSAVLHSLFF
many TRBD2 TRBJ2-3 TRBV6-6 TGTGCCAGCAGTTCGCATGGGACTAGCGGGATACGCGATACGCAGTATTTT CASSSHGTSGIRDTQYF
few - TRBJ1-1 TRBV29-1 TGCAGCGTTGAAGGGCTCTTGAACACTGAAGCTTTCTTT CSVEGLLNTEAFF
few - TRBJ2-7 TRBV11-1 TGTGCCAGCAGCTTAGACGCGGTGGGCAGGGAGAGCTACGAGCAGTACTTC CASSLDAVGRESYEQYF
- TRBD1 TRBJ1-1 TRBV4-2 TGTGCCAGCAGCGCAAGCTGGCAGGGGGGCACTGAAGCTTTCTTT CASSASWQGGTEAFF
- - TRBJ1-3 TRBV20-1 TGCAGTGCTAGTGGTCCGGGGACTGGAAACACCATATATTTT CSASGPGTGNTIYF
few TRBD2 TRBJ2-5 TRBV7-7 TGTGCTAGCAGCACCGGGACTAGCGGGAGTCGAGAGACCCAGTACTTC CASSTGTSGSRETQYF
- - TRBJ2-5 TRBV7-2 TGTGCCAGCAGCTTCCAGGGCTTGGAGACCCAGTACTTC CASSFQGLETQYF
- TRBD1 TRBJ2-1 TRBV24-1 TGTGCCACCAGTGCTAGGGGGCTCGGTGAGCAGTTCTTC CATSARGLGEQFF
many - TRBJ1-5 TRBV12-3/TRBV12-4 TGTGCCAGCAGTTGGGGGAATCAGCCCCAGCATTTT CASSWGNQPQHF
- - TRBJ2-5 TRBV20-1 TGCAGTGCTAGGACTCCTTCCGAGACCCAGTACTTC CSARTPSETQYF
few TRBD1 TRBJ1-6 TRBV5-1 TGCGCCAGCAGCTTGGAGAACAGGGGGCACTCACCCCTCCACTTT CASSLENRGHSPLHF
- TRBD1 TRBJ2-3 TRBV11-3 TGTGCCAGCAGCTTGACACAGGGGGATACGCAGTATTTT CASSLTQGDTQYF
- TRBD1 TRBJ2-5 TRBV18 TGTGCCAGCTCAACAACCGGGACAGCTCAAGAGACCCAGTACTTC CASSTTGTAQETQYF
few - TRBJ2-1 TRBV21-1 TGTGCCAGCAGCAAAGAGACAGGAGACAATGAGCAGTTCTTC CASSKETGDNEQFF
- - TRBJ1-6 TRBV6-2/TRBV6-3 TGTGCCGAACGAGCCCCGAATTCACCCCTCCACTTT CAERAPNSPLHF
- TRBD2 TRBJ2-1 TRBV3-1 TGTGCCAGCAGCCCCAAACCTGCCGGGACTAGCTTCAATGAGCAGTTCTTC CASSPKPAGTSFNEQFF
many TRBD2 TRBJ2-7 TRBV12-3/TRBV12-4 TGTGCCAGCAGTTTACTAGCGGCCTCCTACGAGCAGTACTTC CASSLLAASYEQYF
- - TRBJ1-5 TRBV12-3/TRBV12-4 TGTGCCAGCAGTTTCCAGATAGGGGGTAGCAATCAGCCCCAGCATTTT CASSFQIGGSNQPQHF
- TRBD2 TRBJ2-7 TRBV7-2 TGTGCCAGCAGCTCCTGGGGGGGAGTGGGCGAGCAGTACTTC CASSSWGGVGEQYF
- TRBD2 TRBJ2-2 TRBV29-1 TGCAGCGTGGGGACTAGCGGGACCGTGGGGACCGGGGAGCTGTTTTTT CSVGTSGTVGTGELFF
few - TRBJ2-7 TRBV5-6 TGTGCCAGCAGCTTACGGGGGCTCTACGAGCAGTACTTC CASSLRGLYEQYF
few TRBD2 TRBJ2-7 TRBV6-5 TGTGCCAGCAGTTACTGGAGGGCTAGCGGGACCTACGAGCAGTACTTC CASSYWRASGTYEQYF
many - TRBJ1-3 TRBV7-8 TGTGCCAGCAGCGTCGACGGTCCCAACACCATATATTTT CASSVDGPNTIYF
many - TRBJ2-7 TRBV11-2 TGTGCCAGCAGCCCTCCTGCCTACGAGCAGTACTTC CASSPPAYEQYF
- TRBD2 TRBJ2-1 TRBV27 TGTGCCAGCAGTCTGCTAGCGGAGGGAAATGAGCAGTTCTTC CASSLLAEGNEQFF